The 4 T cell receptor beta chains listed next were all sequenced from one sample in a study of tumor-infiltrating lymphocytes in primary liver carcinoma. Germline DNA was also extracted, and blood RNA derived from unsorted whole blood. The investigators made TCR beta cDNA from about 510 ng total RNA, using a constant-region primer. A slightly modified ARM-PCR protocol with three nested multiplex PCR rounds produced these TCR beta libraries. PCR rounds one and two used TRBV1-TRBV30 forward primers with a C-beta reverse primer for around 9 cycles each. TCRdb re-analysed the multiplex PCR reads in MiXCR, keeping a single row per CDR3 protein. This sample yields almost 200,000 distinct CDR3 sequences, of which less than 70% are seen a single time; about 7.1% belongs to the top ten. Sequencing was performed on peripheral blood. The receptor set was obtained from a woman in her sixties or seventies with primary liver carcinoma and hepatitis B virus infection.

This chain connects TRBV4-3 to TRBJ1-5, with a possible D match to TRBD1 (5 bases). CDR1 is LGHNA, CDR2 YSLEER, per germline. CDR3 length: 15 amino acids. V lost 1 base and J lost 3, with 10 bases in between. The CDR3 DNA reads as TGCGCCAGCAGCCAAGTCTGGGGCCTCAATCAGCCCCAGCATTTT. Its protein product is CASSQVWGLNQPQHF.

About this clonotype itself: It may be a read error: a sequence one base away is much more abundant. The chain combines TRBV14 with TRBJ1-6; D is unclear. The CDR3 length is 19 residues. Deletions cut 0 bases from V and 0 bases from J, with 15 bases between. Germline CDR1 reads SGHDN; CDR2 reads FVKESK. The CDR3 loop reads CASSQDLYAVCSYNSPLHF. The DNA for the CDR3 is TGTGCCAGCAGCCAAGATTTGTACGCGGTGTGCTCCTATAATTCACCCCTCCACTTT.

The rearrangement uses TRBV30 and TRBJ2-7; D unclear. Germline-derived CDR1 and CDR2 are GTSNPN and SVGIG (reference sequence). The V and J ends lost 0 bases and 8 bases respectively, with 11 bases between them. This CDR3 spans 12 amino acids. Here the CDR3 reads CAWSVAPRQQYF. CDR3 nucleotide sequence: TGTGCCTGGAGTGTAGCTCCTCGACAGCAGTACTTC.

Regarding this clonotype: A single base separates this from a much larger clone, so it may be a read error. The rearrangement uses TRBV7-9 and TRBJ2-1; the D call may be TRBD1 or TRBD2 (6 bases each). The V gene's germline CDR1 is SEHNR and CDR2 FQNEAQ (reference sequence). This CDR3 has 12 amino acids. In nucleotides, the CDR3 is TGTGCCAGCAACTTAGAGGGGGGATCGAGGTTCTTC. Encoded protein: CASNLEGGSRFF.